This T cell receptor beta chain was identified in a study of shared T cell receptors in the human thymus. TCRdb keeps only in-frame clones here, not all; method: immunoSEQ multiplex PCR. The data hold 720,000 or so clones, with 80% to 90% observed a single time. The CDR3 covers 13 residues. This sample also belongs to another study, concerning human thymus T cells. That work states: Thymus specimens were resections from corrective heart surgery. It looked as if thymic and blood repertoires used V and J genes in a biased way. Related work showed strongly overlapping thymic repertoires across unrelated individuals.

The chain combines TRBV21-1 with TRBJ1-2; the D call TRBD1 from the table was never checked on the DNA. TRBV21-1 is a recognized pseudogene. The source material was thymocytes. The TCR comes from a girl less than two years old with a congenital heart defect. The CDR3 sequence is CASRGTETYGYTF. The CDR3 DNA reads as TGTGCCAGCAGGGGGACAGAGACTTATGGCTACACCTTC.